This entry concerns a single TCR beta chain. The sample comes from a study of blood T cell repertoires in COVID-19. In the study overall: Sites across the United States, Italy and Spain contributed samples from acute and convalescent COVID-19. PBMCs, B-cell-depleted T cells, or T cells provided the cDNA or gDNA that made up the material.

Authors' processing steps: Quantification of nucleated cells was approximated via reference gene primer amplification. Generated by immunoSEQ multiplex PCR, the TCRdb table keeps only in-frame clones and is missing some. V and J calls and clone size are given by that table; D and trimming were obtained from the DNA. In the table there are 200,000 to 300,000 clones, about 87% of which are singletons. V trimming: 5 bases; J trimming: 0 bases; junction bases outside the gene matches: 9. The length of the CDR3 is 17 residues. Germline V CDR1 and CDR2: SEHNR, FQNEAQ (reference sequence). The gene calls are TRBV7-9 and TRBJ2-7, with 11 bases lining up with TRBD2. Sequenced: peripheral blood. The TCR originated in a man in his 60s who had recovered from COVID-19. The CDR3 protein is CASSPLLSGGASYEQYF. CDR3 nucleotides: TGTGCCAGCAGCCCATTACTTAGCGGGGGGGCCTCCTACGAGCAGTACTTC.